Here is one T cell receptor (beta chain) with its context. What it binds is unknown. This entry is derived from a study of T cells after yellow fever vaccination. Study results and caveats: Booster samples showed a return of most primary-vaccination clones (roughly 96% CD4, about 88% CD8).

The CDR3 has 18 residues. V lost 4 bases to trimming and J lost 0 bases; unmatched junction nucleotides: 8. CDR1 and CDR2 (germline): SGHRS, YFSETQ. 5'RACE template switching produced TCR cDNA carrying a universal primer site and UMIs. TCRdb processed the 5' RACE reads anew with MiXCR; each CDR3 protein has one entry. The sample has about 550,000 distinct CDR3 sequences, over 15% seen once. The TCR sequence derives from a man younger than 45 who received the YFV17D yellow fever vaccine. The rearrangement uses TRBV5-1 and TRBJ2-7; 15 positions match TRBD2. The starting material was PBMCs, obtained 15 days after the yellow fever booster vaccination. CDR3 sequence (DNA): TGCGCCAGCAGCCCCGCCGGGACTAGCGGGGGGTACTCCTACGAGCAGTACTTC. Its protein product is CASSPAGTSGGYSYEQYF.